There are a few counts of the clone carrying this TCR beta chain. The source of the sample is a study of T-cell reconstitution after alpha-beta-depleted transplantation in children. The CDR3 totals 13 residues. Germline loops: CDR1 SQVTM, CDR2 ANQGSEA. V gave up 4 bases and J gave up 6 bases, with 13 bases separating them. It was with unique molecular identifiers that the TCRbeta library was prepared. MiXCR, run by TCRdb on the PCR reads, gives a single entry per CDR3 protein. The table lists about a million distinct CDR3 sequences, under 30% of them singletons. This clonotype originated in a boy in the first two years of life who had a stem cell transplant for SCID, so the T cells may come from the graft donor. V and J are TRBV29-1 and TRBJ2-1, with D perhaps matching TRBD1 (5 bases). The sequences come from PBMCs, mostly from graft donor cells, collected 360 days after TCRalphabeta/CD19-depleted stem cell transplant. The CDR3 spells CSVGQGNFNEQFF. For the CDR3, the DNA is TGCAGCGTTGGCCAGGGTAACTTCAATGAGCAGTTCTTC.